Listed below are T cell receptor beta chains from one sample, sequenced in a study of shared clonotypes between healthy human individuals. The protocol was immunoSEQ multiplex PCR, while the TCRdb copy is restricted to in-frame clones and leaves out a portion. The profile shows some 2 million clones, about 95% of them singletons. Sample: naive CD8+ T cells sorted from blood. Source of these receptors: a man between 18 and 35 years old in good health. Both conserved end residues are part of each CDR3. A D gene is named only where the DNA matches it firmly. Rows may omit the clone size; those that give it use once, few, many or a size class.

v_call,d_call,clone_size,j_call,cdr3_aa,cdr3_nt
TRBV15,-,-,TRBJ2-7,CATSSSSANSYEQYF,TGTGCCACCAGCAGCTCTAGCGCGAACTCCTACGAGCAGTACTTC
TRBV11-2,TRBD2,-,TRBJ2-3,CASSLDIAGATDTQYF,TGTGCCAGCAGCTTAGATATAGCGGGGGCCACAGATACGCAGTATTTT
TRBV28,-,-,TRBJ1-6,CASSPSGAYNSPLHF,TGTGCCAGCAGCCCCTCCGGGGCTTATAATTCACCCCTCCACTTT
TRBV20-1,-,once,TRBJ1-2,CSASARGGYTF,TGCAGTGCTAGTGCCAGGGGCGGCTACACCTTC
TRBV2,-,-,TRBJ2-3,CASTNVPLATDTQYF,TGTGCCAGCACTAATGTACCCCTGGCCACAGATACGCAGTATTTT
TRBV13,-,-,TRBJ1-1,CASSLDRVNTEAFF,TGTGCCAGCAGCTTAGACAGGGTGAACACTGAAGCTTTCTTT
TRBV6-6,-,-,TRBJ2-5,CATLDSEETQYF,TGTGCCACCTTAGACAGCGAAGAGACCCAGTACTTC
TRBV30,-,-,TRBJ1-6,CAWNGREAWISPLHF,TGTGCCTGGAACGGGAGGGAGGCTTGGATTTCACCCCTCCACTTT
TRBV25-1,TRBD2,once,TRBJ2-1,CASSGFLAGEPQVEFF,TGTGCCAGCAGCGGCTTCCTAGCGGGAGAGCCCCAGGTGGAGTTCTTC
TRBV14,-,once,TRBJ1-2,CASSQPTANYGYTF,TGTGCCAGCAGCCAACCGACAGCCAACTATGGCTACACCTTC
TRBV19,-,-,TRBJ2-7,CASSMGDGTYSYEQYF,TGTGCCAGTAGTATGGGTGACGGAACCTACTCCTACGAGCAGTACTTC
TRBV10-3,-,-,TRBJ2-7,CAISEGYSYEQYF,TGTGCCATCAGTGAAGGGTATTCCTACGAGCAGTACTTC
TRBV30,TRBD1,-,TRBJ1-5,CAWSPLGTGGAQHF,TGTGCCTGGAGTCCCCTTGGGACAGGGGGCGCCCAGCATTTT
TRBV4-3,TRBD2,-,TRBJ2-1,CASSQDRVTSGPWGEQFF,TGCGCCAGCAGCCAAGATCGTGTGACTAGCGGACCTTGGGGTGAGCAGTTCTTC
TRBV7-9,TRBD2,few,TRBJ2-5,CASSNGLARETQYF,TGTGCCAGCAGCAACGGACTAGCGCGGGAGACCCAGTACTTC
TRBV14,TRBD2,once,TRBJ2-2,CASSQVRRGYGGELFF,TGTGCCAGCAGCCAGGTTCGGCGGGGGTATGGCGGGGAGCTGTTTTTT
TRBV4-1,-,-,TRBJ1-1,CASSRQVSMNTEAFF,TGCGCCAGCAGCCGACAGGTTTCTATGAACACTGAAGCTTTCTTT
TRBV13,TRBD1,-,TRBJ2-7,CASSRRDRANYEQYF,TGTGCCAGCAGCCGCCGGGACAGGGCGAACTACGAGCAGTACTTC
TRBV6-5,-,few,TRBJ1-5,CASSWGGLNQPQHF,TGTGCCAGCAGTTGGGGGGGCCTCAATCAGCCCCAGCATTTT
TRBV11-2,-,once,TRBJ2-1,CASSLQSYNEQFF,TGTGCCAGCAGCTTACAGTCCTACAATGAGCAGTTCTTC
TRBV27,TRBD1,-,TRBJ1-6,CASTSGGGNSPLHF,TGTGCCAGCACCTCAGGGGGAGGTAATTCACCCCTCCACTTT
TRBV27,-,-,TRBJ2-2,CASSHPPVRDATGELFF,TGTGCCAGCAGTCATCCCCCCGTAAGGGATGCCACCGGGGAGCTGTTTTTT
TRBV4-1,-,-,TRBJ2-5,CASSQESRGETQYF,TGCGCCAGCAGCCAAGAATCCAGGGGAGAGACCCAGTACTTC
TRBV6-5,-,-,TRBJ2-4,CASRPGAGIQYF,TGTGCCAGCAGGCCGGGGGCAGGCATTCAGTACTTC
TRBV4-2,TRBD2,-,TRBJ2-7,CASSQDPLAGGPYEQYF,TGTGCCAGCAGCCAAGACCCACTAGCGGGGGGGCCCTACGAGCAGTACTTC
TRBV4-1,-,-,TRBJ2-4,CASSQDERHDVKKNIQYF,TGCGCCAGCAGCCAAGATGAGAGGCACGATGTAAAAAAAAACATTCAGTACTTC
TRBV4-2,-,-,TRBJ2-7,CASSQDGGPGYEQYF,TGTGCCAGCAGCCAAGATGGGGGGCCGGGCTACGAGCAGTACTTC
TRBV19,TRBD1,-,TRBJ2-3,CASSMDRGTDTQYF,TGTGCCAGTAGTATGGACAGGGGAACAGATACGCAGTATTTT
TRBV30,-,-,TRBJ2-1,CASTGSSYNEQFF,TGTGCCTCGACTGGAAGCTCCTACAATGAGCAGTTCTTC
TRBV4-1,-,-,TRBJ1-6,CASSQGGLNSPLHF,TGCGCCAGCAGCCAAGGAGGGCTCAATTCACCCCTCCACTTT
TRBV29-1,TRBD2,-,TRBJ2-7,CSALGLAGYEQYF,TGCAGCGCTCTAGGGCTAGCGGGATACGAGCAGTACTTC
TRBV7-9,-,-,TRBJ2-3,CASSLGGEGTDTQYF,TGTGCCAGCAGCTTAGGCGGGGAAGGCACAGATACGCAGTATTTT
TRBV27,TRBD2,-,TRBJ2-1,CASSSSGGNLYNEQFF,TGTGCCAGCAGTAGTAGCGGGGGGAATCTTTACAATGAGCAGTTCTTC
TRBV9,-,-,TRBJ2-7,CASSVTGWDEQYF,TGTGCCAGCAGCGTAACGGGGTGGGACGAGCAGTACTTC
TRBV28,-,-,TRBJ1-2,CASSFNTIESNYGYTF,TGTGCCAGCAGTTTTAACACAATAGAGTCTAACTATGGCTACACCTTC
TRBV5-5,TRBD1,-,TRBJ1-2,CASSEWDRSNYGYTF,TGTGCCAGCAGCGAATGGGACAGAAGTAACTATGGCTACACCTTC
TRBV27,-,-,TRBJ2-2,CASSLWAGGELFF,TGTGCCAGCAGTTTATGGGCGGGCGGGGAGCTGTTTTTT
TRBV29-1,-,-,TRBJ1-2,CSVASIYGYTF,TGCAGCGTTGCGTCCATCTATGGCTACACCTTC
TRBV4-1,-,-,TRBJ2-7,CASSQDPNKGAYEQYF,TGCGCCAGCAGCCAAGATCCTAACAAAGGAGCCTACGAGCAGTACTTC
TRBV27,-,-,TRBJ1-4,CASSFPDNTTNEKLFF,TGTGCCAGCAGTTTCCCGGACAATACAACTAATGAAAAACTGTTTTTT
TRBV6-5,-,-,TRBJ1-1,CASSYGTVGTEAFF,TGTGCCAGCAGTTACGGGACGGTGGGCACTGAAGCTTTCTTT
TRBV11-1,-,once,TRBJ2-5,CASSSAPSRLLQETQYF,TGTGCCAGCAGCTCAGCTCCTAGCAGGCTGCTACAAGAGACCCAGTACTTC
TRBV9,-,-,TRBJ2-4,CASSEGTEENIQYF,TGTGCCAGCAGCGAAGGAACAGAAGAAAACATTCAGTACTTC
TRBV11-2,-,-,TRBJ2-7,CASSFEYEQYF,TGTGCCAGCAGCTTCGAATACGAGCAGTACTTC
TRBV7-2,TRBD1,-,TRBJ2-3,CASSWDRGDLGDTQYF,TGTGCCAGCAGCTGGGACAGGGGCGATTTGGGAGATACGCAGTATTTT
TRBV13,TRBD1,-,TRBJ2-7,CASSEIRLGQGLYEQYF,TGTGCCAGCAGCGAAATCCGGTTGGGACAGGGGCTTTACGAGCAGTACTTC
TRBV10-1,-,-,TRBJ2-7,CASSESGGAGSDEQYF,TGCGCCAGCAGTGAGTCTGGCGGGGCCGGGTCGGACGAGCAGTACTTC
TRBV5-1,TRBD1,-,TRBJ2-7,CASRRTGDYEQYF,TGCGCCAGCAGGAGGACAGGGGACTACGAGCAGTACTTC
TRBV6-6,-,-,TRBJ2-7,CASSNKAYEQYF,TGTGCCAGCAGCAATAAGGCATACGAGCAGTACTTC
TRBV4-1,TRBD2,-,TRBJ2-1,CASSQLAGGPTEQFF,TGCGCCAGCAGCCAACTAGCGGGAGGGCCGACTGAGCAGTTCTTC
TRBV5-4,TRBD2,-,TRBJ2-1,CASSLDLADYNEQFF,TGTGCCAGCAGCTTGGACCTAGCGGACTACAATGAGCAGTTCTTC
TRBV9,TRBD2,once,TRBJ2-3,CASSGSGAGTDTQYF,TGTGCCAGCAGCGGTAGCGGGGCTGGCACAGATACGCAGTATTTT
TRBV28,-,-,TRBJ2-1,CASSPGPYNEQFF,TGTGCCAGCAGTCCAGGGCCCTACAATGAGCAGTTCTTC